A selection of T cell receptor beta chains follows, all from one sample in a study of OX40 agonist ivuxolimab in advanced cancers. Assay: immunoSEQ multiplex PCR; the TCRdb copy retains only in-frame clones and omits some. Found here are about 22,000 clones, approximately 84% of them singletons; the top ten hold more than 30%. The sequences come from CD4+ or CD8+ T cells sorted from blood, collected in a trial of the OX40 agonist ivuxolimab. These receptors all come from an adult with an advanced solid tumor such as melanoma, head and neck, liver or kidney cancer. Both conserved end residues are trimmed from each CDR3. Each record gives: V gene, CDR3 length, J gene, CDR3 protein.

v_call: TRBV6-1
cdr3_length: 11
j_call: TRBJ1-5
cdr3_aa: ASGDRANQPQH

v_call: TRBV27
cdr3_length: 11
j_call: TRBJ2-7
cdr3_aa: ASSLPGGYEQY

v_call: TRBV27
cdr3_length: 13
j_call: TRBJ2-7
cdr3_aa: ASSLWASGTNEQY

v_call: TRBV29-1
cdr3_length: 13
j_call: TRBJ2-5
cdr3_aa: SVEERSGVSETQY

v_call: TRBV27
cdr3_length: 11
j_call: TRBJ2-3
cdr3_aa: ASSSTVEDTQY

v_call: TRBV15
cdr3_length: 11
j_call: TRBJ1-1
cdr3_aa: ATSSNRRTEAF

v_call: TRBV10-1
cdr3_length: 11
j_call: TRBJ1-5
cdr3_aa: ASSESKNQPQH

v_call: TRBV5-6
cdr3_length: 14
j_call: TRBJ2-7
cdr3_aa: ASSSPAFLSSYEQY

v_call: TRBV6-1
cdr3_length: 13
j_call: TRBJ2-2
cdr3_aa: ASSVGLGITGELF

v_call: TRBV6-6
cdr3_length: 12
j_call: TRBJ2-3
cdr3_aa: ASSPLYRGDTQY

v_call: TRBV11-2
cdr3_length: 14
j_call: TRBJ2-3
cdr3_aa: ASSLGLAGSTDTQY

v_call: TRBV27
cdr3_length: 12
j_call: TRBJ2-1
cdr3_aa: ASSPRLAGGEQF

v_call: TRBV9
cdr3_length: 12
j_call: TRBJ2-5
cdr3_aa: ASSVAGHQETQY

v_call: TRBV6-1
cdr3_length: 13
j_call: TRBJ1-2
cdr3_aa: ASKTPGQEIWGYT

v_call: TRBV19
cdr3_length: 12
j_call: TRBJ2-7
cdr3_aa: ASSIGSREYEQY

v_call: TRBV14
cdr3_length: 11
j_call: TRBJ2-1
cdr3_aa: ASSLDSYNEQF

v_call: TRBV21-1
cdr3_length: 13
j_call: TRBJ2-7
cdr3_aa: ASSKGRDRVREQY

v_call: TRBV27
cdr3_length: 13
j_call: TRBJ2-5
cdr3_aa: ASSAGTGPQETQY

v_call: TRBV6-5
cdr3_length: 10
j_call: TRBJ2-7
cdr3_aa: ASSLGEGEQY